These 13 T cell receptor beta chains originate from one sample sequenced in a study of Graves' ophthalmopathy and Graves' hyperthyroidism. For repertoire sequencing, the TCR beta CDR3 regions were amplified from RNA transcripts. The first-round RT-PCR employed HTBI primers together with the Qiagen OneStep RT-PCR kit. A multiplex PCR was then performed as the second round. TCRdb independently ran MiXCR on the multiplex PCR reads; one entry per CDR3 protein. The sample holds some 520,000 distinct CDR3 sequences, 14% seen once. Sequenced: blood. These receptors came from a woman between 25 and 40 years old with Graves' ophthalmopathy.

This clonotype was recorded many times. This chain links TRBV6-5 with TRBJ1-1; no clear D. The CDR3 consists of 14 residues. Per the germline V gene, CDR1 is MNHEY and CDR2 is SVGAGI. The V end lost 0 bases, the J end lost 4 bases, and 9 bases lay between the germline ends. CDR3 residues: CASSYSSPVTEAFF. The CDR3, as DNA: TGTGCCAGCAGTTACTCGTCCCCAGTCACTGAAGCTTTCTTT.

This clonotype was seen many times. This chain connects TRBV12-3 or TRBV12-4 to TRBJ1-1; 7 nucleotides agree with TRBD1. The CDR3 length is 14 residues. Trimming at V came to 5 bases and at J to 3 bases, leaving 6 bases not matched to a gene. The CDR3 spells CASSLRGLDTEAFF. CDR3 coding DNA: TGTGCCAGCAGTCTAAGGGGGCTTGACACTGAAGCTTTCTTT.

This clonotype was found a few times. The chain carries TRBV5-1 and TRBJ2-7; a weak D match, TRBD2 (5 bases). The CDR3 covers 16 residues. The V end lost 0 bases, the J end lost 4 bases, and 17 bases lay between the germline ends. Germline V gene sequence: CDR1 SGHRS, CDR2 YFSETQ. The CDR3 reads CASSLGKRDTGYEQYF. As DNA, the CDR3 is TGCGCCAGCAGCTTGGGTAAGAGAGACACGGGATACGAGCAGTACTTC.

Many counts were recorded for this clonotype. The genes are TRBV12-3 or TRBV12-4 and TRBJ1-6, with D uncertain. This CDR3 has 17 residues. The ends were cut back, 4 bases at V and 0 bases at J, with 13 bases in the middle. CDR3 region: CASSSIQISSYNSPLHF. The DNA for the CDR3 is TGTGCCAGCAGTTCAATACAGATTAGCTCCTATAATTCACCCCTCCACTTT.

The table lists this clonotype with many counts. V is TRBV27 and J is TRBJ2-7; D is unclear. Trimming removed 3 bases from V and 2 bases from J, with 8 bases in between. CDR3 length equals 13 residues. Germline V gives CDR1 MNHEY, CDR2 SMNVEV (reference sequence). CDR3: CASSLKITYEQYF. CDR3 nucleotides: TGTGCCAGCAGTTTGAAGATAACCTACGAGCAGTACTTC.

CDR3 DNA sequence: TGTGCCAGCAGCATCACTCAGGGTTTGGGGAATCAGCCCCAGCATTTT. Encoded protein: CASSITQGLGNQPQHF. This sequence joins TRBV12-3 or TRBV12-4 and TRBJ1-5; possibly TRBD1 for D (5 bases). The V and J ends lost 6 bases and 4 bases respectively, with 19 bases between them. The CDR3 spans 16 residues.

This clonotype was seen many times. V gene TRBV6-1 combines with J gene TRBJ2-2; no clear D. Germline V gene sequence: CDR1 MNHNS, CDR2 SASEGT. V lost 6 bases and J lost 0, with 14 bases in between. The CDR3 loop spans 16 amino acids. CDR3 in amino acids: CASRPKRRSNTGELFF. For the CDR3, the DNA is TGTGCCAGCAGACCCAAGAGACGTTCGAACACCGGGGAGCTGTTTTTT.

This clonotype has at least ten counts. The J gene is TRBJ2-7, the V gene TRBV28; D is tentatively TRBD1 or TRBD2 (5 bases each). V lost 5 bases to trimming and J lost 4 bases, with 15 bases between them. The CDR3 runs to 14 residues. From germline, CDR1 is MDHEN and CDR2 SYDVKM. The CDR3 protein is CASSAVGAKYEQYF. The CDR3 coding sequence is TGTGCCAGCAGTGCCGTCGGGGCGAAGTACGAGCAGTACTTC.

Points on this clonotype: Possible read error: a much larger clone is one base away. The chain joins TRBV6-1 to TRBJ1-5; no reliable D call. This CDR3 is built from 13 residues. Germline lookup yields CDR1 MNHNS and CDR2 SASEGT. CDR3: CASSEDLRSTQRF. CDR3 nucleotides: TGTGCCAGCAGTGAGGACCTGAGGTCGACCCAGCGTTTT.

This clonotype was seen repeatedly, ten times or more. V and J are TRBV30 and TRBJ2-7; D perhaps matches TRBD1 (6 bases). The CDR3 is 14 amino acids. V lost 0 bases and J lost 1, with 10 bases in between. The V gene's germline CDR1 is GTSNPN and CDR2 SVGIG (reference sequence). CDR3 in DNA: TGTGCCTGGAGTGTACCCGGACAGTCCTACGAGCAGTACTTC. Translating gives CAWSVPGQSYEQYF.

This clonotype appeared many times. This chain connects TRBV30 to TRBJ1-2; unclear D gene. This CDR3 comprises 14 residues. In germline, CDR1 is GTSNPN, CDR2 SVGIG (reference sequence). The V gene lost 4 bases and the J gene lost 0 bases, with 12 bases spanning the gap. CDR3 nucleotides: TGTGCCTGGATTCCCCGACCAACTAACTATGGCTACACCTTC. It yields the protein CAWIPRPTNYGYTF.

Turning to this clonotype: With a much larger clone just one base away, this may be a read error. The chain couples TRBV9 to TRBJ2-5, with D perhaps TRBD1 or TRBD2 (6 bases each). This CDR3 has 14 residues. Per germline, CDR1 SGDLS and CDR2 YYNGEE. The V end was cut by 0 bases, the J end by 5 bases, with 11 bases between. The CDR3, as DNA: TGTGCCAGCAGCGTAGGACTAGGGGGGGAGACCCAGTACTTC. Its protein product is CASSVGLGGETQYF.

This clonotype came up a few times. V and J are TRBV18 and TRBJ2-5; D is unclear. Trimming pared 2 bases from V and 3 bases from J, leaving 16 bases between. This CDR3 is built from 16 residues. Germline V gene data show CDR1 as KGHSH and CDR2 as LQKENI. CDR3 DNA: TGTGCCAGCTCACCAGTCCTCTCGAGTGGGAAAGAGACCCAGTACTTC. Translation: CASSPVLSSGKETQYF.